This T cell receptor beta chain was identified in a study of shared clonotypes between healthy human individuals. TCRdb keeps only in-frame clones here, not all; method: immunoSEQ multiplex PCR. The sample holds about 2,100,000 clones; roughly 91% are singletons and the top ten take around 1.7%. Study-wide results and limits: Naive subsets usually exceeded memory subsets in estimated richness. Researchers sampled only blood; tissue repertoires likely differ.

A note on this clone: What it binds is not known.

With 7 bases removed from V and 0 bases from J, the gap between germline ends came to 10 bases. The CDR3 is 14 amino acids. Looked up from germline, CDR1 is MNHNY and CDR2 is SVGAGI (reference sequence). Naive CD8 populations comprised CD45RO-negative cells positively selected for CCR7, excluding terminally differentiated effector memory CD45RA+ cells. What was sequenced was naive CD8+ T cells from PBMCs. This clonotype was obtained from a man between 18 and 29 years old in good health. Some clones in this sample may be carry-over from other donors' samples. The chain has TRBV6-6 and TRBJ1-3; maybe TRBD1 (6 bases). CDR3: CASKGGPSGNTIYF. In DNA, the CDR3 is TGTGCCAGCAAAGGGGGTCCCTCTGGAAACACCATATATTTT.